The rows below give T cell receptor beta chains drawn from one sample of a study of human T cells and chemical hapten exposure. Each CDR3 protein is one row after TCRdb ran MiXCR on the RACE reads. The sample includes more than 90,000 distinct CDR3 sequences, about an eighth of them seen just once. The sequenced sample was whole blood, obtained in connection with sensitization to the hapten diphenylcyclopropenone (DPC). These receptors were obtained from a middle-aged woman with alopecia areata. Some clones in this sample may be carry-over from other donors' samples. Each CDR3 is given with its conserved first and last residue. Each record gives: V gene, D gene, J gene, clone size, CDR3 DNA, CDR3 protein. D genes are given only for firm matches. Clone size is shown for a subset of rows, as once, few, many or a class of expanded clone.

TRBV20-1	TRBD2	TRBJ2-7	few	TGCAGTGCTAACCCCGGGACTAGCGGGAGTTACGAGCAGTACTTC	CSANPGTSGSYEQYF
TRBV20-1	TRBD1	TRBJ2-7	many	TGCAGTGCCGTCCAGGGGGTACACGAGCAGTACTTC	CSAVQGVHEQYF
TRBV2	.	TRBJ2-5	many	TGTGCCAGCAGCAACCCCGCGACAAAAGAGACCCAGTACTTC	CASSNPATKETQYF
TRBV7-2	.	TRBJ2-1	many	TGTGCCAGCATCCAAGGGACGGAGAGTCGGGGGTCCGCTGAGCAGTTCTTC	CASIQGTESRGSAEQFF
TRBV4-3	.	TRBJ2-1	many	TGCGCCAGCAGCCAAGATGCTGCGGGGCGATACAATGAGCAGTTCTTC	CASSQDAAGRYNEQFF
TRBV9	.	TRBJ1-2	many	TGTGCCAGCAGCCCCCGTGGGGGAGGGGAAGATGGCTACACCTTC	CASSPRGGGEDGYTF
TRBV5-1	.	TRBJ2-2	many	TGCGCCAGCGGAATTCCGGGGACTCCTAGACCCACCGGGGAGCTGTTTTTT	CASGIPGTPRPTGELFF
TRBV13	TRBD1	TRBJ1-1	few	TGTGCCAGCAGCAAGCGGACAGGGGGCCTCACTGAAGCTTTCTTT	CASSKRTGGLTEAFF
TRBV7-2	.	TRBJ2-7	.	TGTGCCAGCAGCTTTAAAGGGGACATCTCCTACGAGCAGTACTTC	CASSFKGDISYEQYF
TRBV2	.	TRBJ1-1	many	TGTGCCAGCAGTGCCTCGTGGATTGAAGCTTTCTTT	CASSASWIEAFF
TRBV5-1	TRBD1	TRBJ1-1	many	TGCGCCAGCAGCTCGGGACAGGGCAAGACCGAAGCTTTCTTT	CASSSGQGKTEAFF
TRBV4-2	TRBD2	TRBJ2-3	many	TGTGCCAGCAGCCAAGAATCTCGGCCCGGGGGGGGATCGCAGTATTTT	CASSQESRPGGGSQYF
TRBV12-5	.	TRBJ2-1	many	TGTGCTAGTGGCCCACGGGAAGATGAGCAGTTCTTC	CASGPREDEQFF
TRBV7-2	.	TRBJ2-3	many	TGTGCCAGCAGCTTAGAGAGCGGTAGCACAGATACGCAGTATTTT	CASSLESGSTDTQYF
TRBV4-2	TRBD2	TRBJ2-3	many	TGTGCCAGCAGCCAAGTCCGGGACTACCACACAGATACGCAGTATTTT	CASSQVRDYHTDTQYF
TRBV30	.	TRBJ1-1	few	TGTGCCTGGAGTGTAAAGGGTTCTGAAGCTTTCTTT	CAWSVKGSEAFF
TRBV5-1	.	TRBJ2-2	.	TGCGCCAGCAGCTGCGTCGGGAGAGTACACCGGGGAGCTGTTTTT	CASSCVGRVHRGAVF
TRBV27	.	TRBJ2-6	.	TGTGCCAGCACCCGGGCGGGGGCGAGCGGGGCCAACGTCCTGACTTTC	CASTRAGASGANVLTF
TRBV29-1	.	TRBJ1-3	.	TGCAGCGTTGTTCGACAGGCCTCTGGAAACACCATATATTTT	CSVVRQASGNTIYF
TRBV20-1	TRBD2	TRBJ2-7	few	TGCAGTGCTAGGGCTAGCGGGGGGGCTAGCTCCTACGAGCAGTACTTC	CSARASGGASSYEQYF
TRBV3-1	TRBD2	TRBJ2-7	few	TGTGCCAGCAGCCAACCTCACGGGACTAGCGGGAGCGAGCAGTACTTC	CASSQPHGTSGSEQYF
TRBV5-6	.	TRBJ2-1	.	TGTGCCAGCAGCTTTCAGGGGTACAATGAGCAGTTCTTC	CASSFQGYNEQFF
TRBV4-2	.	TRBJ1-1	many	TGTGCCAGCAGCCAAGATGGTGGAGCTTTCTTT	CASSQDGGAFF
TRBV7-9	.	TRBJ2-2	few	TGTGCCAGCAGCTCCCTTGGTGTGGGGAGCTCCCCCGGGGAGCTGTTTTTT	CASSSLGVGSSPGELFF
TRBV19	TRBD1	TRBJ2-7	few	TGTGCCAGTAGTATTGGGCGACAGGGGATTTCCGAGCAGTACTTC	CASSIGRQGISEQYF
TRBV27	TRBD1	TRBJ1-2	few	TGTGCCAGCAGTAAGCGTCCGGGACAGGGGATCTATGGCTACACCTTC	CASSKRPGQGIYGYTF
TRBV5-4	TRBD1	TRBJ1-4	few	TGTGCCAGCAGCTTTTCCAGACAGGGGGGTATCGGAAAACTGTTTTTT	CASSFSRQGGIGKLFF
TRBV10-2	.	TRBJ1-5	.	TGCGCCAGCAGTGATTGGGGCGCCCCCCAGCATTTT	CASSDWGAPQHF
TRBV6-2/TRBV6-3	.	TRBJ2-5	few	TGTGCCAGCGGTCGGGAGACGCAAGAGACCCAGTACTTC	CASGRETQETQYF
TRBV30	.	TRBJ2-7	.	TGTGCCAGATCCGGGACAGCGGGTTACGAGCAGTACTTC	CARSGTAGYEQYF
TRBV7-2	TRBD2	TRBJ2-6	many	TGTGCCAGCAGTCCCGGGGGGGCGCGGTCTGGGGCCAACGTCCTGACTTTC	CASSPGGARSGANVLTF
TRBV12-3/TRBV12-4	.	TRBJ2-4	.	TGTGCCAGCAGTGGGACTTTCGGGAACATTCAGTACTTC	CASSGTFGNIQYF
TRBV2	.	TRBJ1-4	many	TGTGCCAGCAGGCAGGGGATAGCGGCAACTAATGAAAAACTGTTTTTT	CASRQGIAATNEKLFF